These 7 T cell receptor beta chains originate from one sample sequenced in a study of tumor and adjacent non-tumor tissue in lung cancer. This sample's RNA came from whole unsorted tissue. A modified ARM-PCR protocol with three rounds of nested PCR amplified TCRbeta. TCRdb analysed the multiplex PCR reads with MiXCR anew, one entry per CDR3 protein. The profile shows 70,000 or so distinct CDR3 sequences, almost 60% of them singletons. The sequenced sample was lung tumor tissue. Receptor source: a man aged 45-60 years with non-small cell lung cancer.

With regard to this clonotype: A much larger clonotype is one base distant, so this may be a read error. The J gene is TRBJ2-7, the V gene TRBV12-3 or TRBV12-4; possibly TRBD2 for D (5 bases). The CDR3 contains 12 residues. The V end lost 6 bases, the J end lost 5 bases, and 11 bases lay between the germline ends. The CDR3 DNA reads TGTGCCAGCAGGCGTAGAGGGAACGAGCAGTACTTC. Translated, it gives CASRRRGNEQYF.

A word on this clonotype: This clone may be a read error of a much larger clone one base away. The gene calls are TRBV29-1 and TRBJ1-1, with 9 nucleotides matching TRBD1. The CDR3 covers 14 residues. Germline V gives CDR1 SQVTM, CDR2 ANQGSEA. V shed 3 bases and J 6 bases; nucleotides not matched to a gene: 8. CDR3 in DNA: TGCAGCGTTGACCAACAGGGGGCAGTACCTGAAGCTTTCTTT. This sequence encodes CSVDQQGAVPEAFF.

Comment on this clonotype: Sequence at one end of the junction differs from germline and may be a read error. This chain links TRBV11-2 with TRBJ2-7; 9 nucleotides agree with TRBD1. CDR3 length: 15 residues. CDR1 is SGHAT and CDR2 is FQNNGV in the germline V gene. The CDR3: CARSLNPGQGYEQYF. The CDR3 DNA reads as TGTGCCAGGAGCTTAAACCCGGGACAGGGTTACGAGCAGTACTTC.

J is TRBJ2-1 and V is TRBV6-1; D possibly matches TRBD1 or TRBD2 (5 bases each). CDR1 and CDR2 from the germline V gene are MNHNS and SASEGT. Trimming removed 10 bases from V and 4 bases from J, with 26 bases in between. The CDR3 consists of 17 residues. The CDR3 region is CANMRDPDRIMYNEQFF. The DNA for the CDR3 is TGTGCCAACATGAGGGACCCAGACAGAATAATGTACAATGAGCAGTTCTTC.

The V call is TRBV6-5, the J call TRBJ1-3; 7 positions match TRBD1. The CDR3 sequence is 16 residues long. V gave up 6 bases and J gave up 7 bases; unmatched junction bases: 15. Germline V CDR1 and CDR2: MNHEY, SVGAGI. The CDR3 nucleotides read TGTGCCAGCAGCAGCCCGCACAGGGGATTTGGGAACACCATATATTTT. Residues: CASSSPHRGFGNTIYF.

Note on this clonotype: A much larger clone lies a single base off, so this may be a read error. The chain carries TRBV13 and TRBJ2-3; TRBD2 matches at 7 bases. Looked up from germline, CDR1 is PRHDT and CDR2 is FYEKMQ (reference sequence). The CDR3 covers 15 residues. The trim removed 2 bases at V and 4 bases at J, leaving 6 bases unmatched. This CDR3 reads CASSLKRDVADTQYF. Written as DNA, the CDR3 is TGTGCCAGCAGCTTAAAGCGGGATGTCGCAGATACGCAGTATTTT.

The chain has TRBV7-2 and TRBJ2-3, with 7 bases lining up with TRBD2. CDR3 length equals 18 residues. From germline, CDR1 is SGHTA and CDR2 FQGNSA. The trim removed 5 bases at V and 0 bases at J, leaving 14 bases unmatched. CDR3 protein: CASSLVGGGTTSTDTQYF. The DNA for the CDR3 is TGTGCCAGCAGCCTAGTGGGGGGGGGGACTACTAGCACAGATACGCAGTATTTT.